This T cell receptor beta chain was recorded in a study of identifying expanded T cells in peripheral blood. Findings and caveats of the study: Across healthy donors, higher total template counts meant significantly greater approximately two-week count variance.

Only one count was recorded for this clone. Its antigen is currently unknown. V lost 2 bases and J lost 0; bases outside the gene matches: 0. The CDR3 is 16 residues long. Germline CDR1 MGHDK, CDR2 SYGVNS. Here immunoSEQ multiplex PCR was the method, and the copy in TCRdb shows in-frame clones only, minus some. The sample lists 97,000 or so clones; about 87% were seen once. This clonotype was sampled from a person aged 18 to 70 in good health. The sequencing sample was made of blood. The J gene is TRBJ2-1, the V gene TRBV25-1; TRBD2 aligns across 11 bases. The CDR3: CASSETSGSSYNEQFF. As DNA, the CDR3 is TGTGCCAGCAGTGAAACTAGCGGGAGCTCCTACAATGAGCAGTTCTTC.